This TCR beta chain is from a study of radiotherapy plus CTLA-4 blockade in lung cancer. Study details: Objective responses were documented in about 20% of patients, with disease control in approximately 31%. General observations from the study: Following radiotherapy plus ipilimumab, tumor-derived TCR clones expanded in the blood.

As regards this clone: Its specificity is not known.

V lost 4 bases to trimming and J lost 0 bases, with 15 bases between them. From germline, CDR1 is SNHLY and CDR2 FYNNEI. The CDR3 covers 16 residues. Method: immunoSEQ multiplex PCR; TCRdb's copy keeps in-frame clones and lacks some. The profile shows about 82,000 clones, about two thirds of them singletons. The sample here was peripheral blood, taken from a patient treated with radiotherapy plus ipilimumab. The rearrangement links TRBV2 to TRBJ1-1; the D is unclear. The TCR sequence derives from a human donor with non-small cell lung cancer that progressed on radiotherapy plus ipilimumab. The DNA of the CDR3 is TGTGCCAGCAGTGTCCCCAAACAGCTACTGAACACTGAAGCTTTCTTT. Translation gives CASSVPKQLLNTEAFF.